The clone carrying this T cell receptor (beta chain) was observed a few times. Its matching antigen is unknown. This record belongs to a study of shared clonotypes between healthy human individuals. Study-level background: The people who gave samples were a couple of women and a few men aged 18 to 49. Whole-study findings and limits: The donor pool, a small one, limited the genetic and exposure-history diversity represented.

The assay was immunoSEQ multiplex PCR, and TCRdb's table has in-frame clones only and misses some. The sample holds over a million clones; around 76% are singletons and the top ten take approximately 1.5%. The investigators split CD4+ cells into a CD45RA+ naive subset and a CD45RA-negative memory subset. The CDR3 runs to 15 residues. The germline V gene encodes CDR1 SGHDT and CDR2 YYEEEE. The V end lost 4 bases, the J end lost 8 bases, and 19 bases lay between the germline ends. The sequence was obtained from a man younger than 35 in good health. Sample: memory CD4+ T cells sorted from blood. The subset: CD45RA-negative fraction. The chain carries TRBV5-6 and TRBJ2-1; D might be TRBD2 (6 bases). The CDR3 spells CASSPPAPREDEQFF. CDR3 DNA sequence: TGTGCCAGCAGCCCCCCAGCCCCAAGGGAGGATGAGCAGTTCTTC.